This T cell receptor beta chain comes out of a study of siplizumab effects on memory and regulatory T cells. This clone was counted a single time. Its target is not known. Points from the study as a whole: Siplizumab conditions gave an average of around 65% Treg-derived mappable alloreactive CD4+ clones, versus around 30% for controls.

This table comes from immunoSEQ multiplex PCR, and its TCRdb copy is limited to in-frame clones, with some not included. The table lists around 100,000 clones, approximately 94% of them singletons, with 1% to 1.5% in the top ten. The receptor was isolated from a human donor in good health. The sequencing sample was made of non-Treg CD4+ T cells sorted from blood.

CDR3 residues: CASRPRGGENYGYTF. The CDR3 nucleotides read TGTGCCAGCAGACCCCGGGGGGGAGAGAACTATGGCTACACCTTC. This chain links TRBV6-5 with TRBJ1-2, with D perhaps matching TRBD1 (5 bases). This CDR3 is 15 amino acids long. Looked up from germline, CDR1 is MNHEY and CDR2 is SVGAGI. V lost 6 bases and J lost 2, with 16 bases in between.